The sequence of this T cell receptor beta chain was determined in a study of blood T cell repertoires in COVID-19 (dated by TCRdb to 2020 to 2022). For context, the study as a whole: Collaborator samples came from the United States, Italy and Spain and covered acute and convalescent phases of COVID-19. The material from the prospective study consisted of cDNA or gDNA derived from T cells, B-cell-depleted T cells, or PBMCs. Deeply sampled blood TCRbeta repertoires from subjects exposed to, actively infected with, or recovered from COVID-19 were included in the dataset. The repertoires were released in a freely available public database meant as a resource for research on the immune response to SARS-CoV-2. The samples were drawn from the first 160 participants of the ongoing ImmuneRACE study and from 1,200 or so subjects provided by 6 global collaborators. Sample metadata almost always included a de-identified subject ID, COVID-19 status, age in years and sex. Where available, HLA class I and class II types were obtained from metadata supplied by the sample provider rather than from assay-based typing. The investigation overall reported the following: How much clinical and demographic metadata was included differed by source and by participant, and the metadata was provided uncurated.

Each collaborating institution followed its own protocols to collect whole blood in K2EDTA tubes. Collaborator samples were shipped for TCRbeta analysis as frozen whole blood, isolated PBMCs, or DNA extracted from either sample type. TCRbeta CDR3 regions were amplified from genomic DNA using the immunoSEQ Assay, a bias-controlled multiplex PCR. Under the source paper's analysis protocol: Nucleated cell counts per sample were estimated from amplification of reference gene primers within the assay. Sequence reads were collapsed and filtered to measure the absolute abundance of every unique TCRbeta CDR3 rearrangement. Productive Simpson clonality was computed per sample as the square root of Simpson's diversity index over productive rearrangements. This immuneACCESS table, as held by TCRdb, lists in-frame sequences with V and J called but not all clones. Of the missing ones, under half trace to an unresolved V gene in checked studies; the others have no known cause. V and J calls and clone size are copied from that table; D and trimming were computed from the DNA. The sample has 150,000 to 200,000 clones on record, just under 80% of them singletons. 2.8% of the sample goes to the ten largest clones.

For this clone: This clone's antigen is unknown. There are no base qualities to consult, and no much larger clone falls within one base.

Inclusive of the bounding cysteine and phenylalanine, the CDR3 is 16 residues long. CDR3 DNA is the only sequence kept; it has 48 bases, read in frame from the first base. Recombination connected TRBV21-1 to TRBJ2-1; the D call TRBD2 from the table was never checked on the DNA. TRBV21-1 counts as a pseudogene. The TCR originated in a woman aged 80 or over with active or convalescent COVID-19. The sequencing input was peripheral blood. This receptor carries the CDR3 CASSKWSASGGNEQFF. Here is the DNA: TGTGCCAGCAGCAAGTGGTCGGCTTCGGGAGGCAATGAGCAGTTCTTC.